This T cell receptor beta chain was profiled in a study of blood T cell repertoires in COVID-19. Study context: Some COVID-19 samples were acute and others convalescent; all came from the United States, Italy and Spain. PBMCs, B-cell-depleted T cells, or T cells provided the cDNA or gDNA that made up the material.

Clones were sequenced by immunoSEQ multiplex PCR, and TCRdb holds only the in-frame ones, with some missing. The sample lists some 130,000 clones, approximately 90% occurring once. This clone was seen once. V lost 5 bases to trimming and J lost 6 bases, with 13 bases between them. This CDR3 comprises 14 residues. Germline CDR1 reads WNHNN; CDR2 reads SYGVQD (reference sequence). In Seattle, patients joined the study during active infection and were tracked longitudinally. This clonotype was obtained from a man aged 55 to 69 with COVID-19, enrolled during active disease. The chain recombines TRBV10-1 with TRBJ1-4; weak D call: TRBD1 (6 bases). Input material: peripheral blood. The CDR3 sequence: CASSRGGADEKLFF. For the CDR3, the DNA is TGCGCCAGCAGTCGTGGGGGCGCGGATGAAAAACTGTTTTTT.